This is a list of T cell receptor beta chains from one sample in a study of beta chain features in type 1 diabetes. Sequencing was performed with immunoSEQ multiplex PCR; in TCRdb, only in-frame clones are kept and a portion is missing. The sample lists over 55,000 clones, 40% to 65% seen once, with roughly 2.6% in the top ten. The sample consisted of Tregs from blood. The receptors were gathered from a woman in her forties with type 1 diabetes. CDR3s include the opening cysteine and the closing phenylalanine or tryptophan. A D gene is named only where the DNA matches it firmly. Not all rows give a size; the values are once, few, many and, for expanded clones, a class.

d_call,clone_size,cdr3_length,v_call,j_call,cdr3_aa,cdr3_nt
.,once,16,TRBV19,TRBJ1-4,CASSTLEGATNEKLFF,TGTGCCAGTAGTACCCTAGAAGGGGCAACTAATGAAAAACTGTTTTTT
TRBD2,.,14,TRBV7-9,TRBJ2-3,CASSLGLVGDTQYF,TGTGCCAGCAGCCTCGGACTAGTCGGAGATACGCAGTATTTT
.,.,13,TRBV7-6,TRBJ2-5,CASSSRTQETQYF,TGTGCCAGCAGCTCGCGTACCCAAGAGACCCAGTACTTC
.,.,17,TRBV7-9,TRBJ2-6,CASTPSGGPPGANVLTF,TGTGCCAGCACCCCTTCAGGAGGGCCCCCCGGGGCCAACGTCCTGACTTTC
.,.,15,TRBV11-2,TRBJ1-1,CASRQDDRWDTEAFF,TGTGCCAGCAGGCAGGATGACAGATGGGACACTGAAGCTTTCTTT
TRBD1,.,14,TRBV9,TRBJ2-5,CASSPRQGEETQYF,TGTGCCAGCAGCCCCCGACAGGGGGAAGAGACCCAGTACTTC
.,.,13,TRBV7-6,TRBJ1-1,CASSLGAQVEAFF,TGTGCCAGCAGCTTAGGGGCCCAGGTTGAAGCTTTCTTT
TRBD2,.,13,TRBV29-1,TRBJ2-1,CSARLLANNEQFF,TGCAGCGCCCGTCTACTAGCGAACAATGAGCAGTTCTTC
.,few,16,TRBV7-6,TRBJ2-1,CASSSTLVSSYNEQFF,TGTGCCAGCAGCTCTACACTAGTTAGCTCCTACAATGAGCAGTTCTTC
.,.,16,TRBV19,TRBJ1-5,CASSRGGEVSNQPQHF,TGTGCCAGTAGCCGGGGGGGGGAGGTGAGCAATCAGCCCCAGCATTTT
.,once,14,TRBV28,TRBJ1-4,CASTLSARGEKLFF,TGTGCCAGCACTCTGTCGGCCCGGGGTGAAAAACTGTTTTTT
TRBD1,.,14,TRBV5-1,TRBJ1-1,CASTPQGAEAEAFF,TGCGCCAGCACCCCACAGGGGGCTGAGGCTGAAGCTTTCTTT
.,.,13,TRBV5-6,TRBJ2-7,CASSLGPNYEQYF,TGTGCCAGCAGCTTGGGCCCTAACTACGAGCAGTACTTC
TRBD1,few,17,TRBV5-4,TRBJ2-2,CASSPGQGAHSTGELFF,TGTGCCAGCAGCCCGGGACAGGGGGCGCACAGCACCGGGGAGCTGTTTTTT
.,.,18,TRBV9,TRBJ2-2,CASSVGVVGGRGTGELFF,TGTGCCAGCAGCGTAGGGGTGGTAGGTGGGAGAGGCACCGGGGAGCTGTTTTTT
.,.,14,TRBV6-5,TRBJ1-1,CASSYSVATTEAFF,TGTGCCAGCAGTTACTCAGTAGCCACGACTGAAGCTTTCTTT
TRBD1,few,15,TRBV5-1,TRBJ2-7,CASSSGLQGNYEQYF,TGCGCCAGCAGCTCCGGATTACAGGGGAACTACGAGCAGTACTTC
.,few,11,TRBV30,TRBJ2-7,CAWSLSYQQYF,TGTGCCTGGAGCCTCTCCTACCAGCAGTACTTC
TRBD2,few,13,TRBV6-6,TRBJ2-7,CASRGLAEYEQYF,TGTGCCAGCAGGGGACTAGCGGAATACGAGCAGTACTTC
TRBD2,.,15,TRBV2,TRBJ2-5,CASSGKLAGGETQYF,TGTGCCAGCAGTGGGAAACTAGCGGGGGGGGAGACCCAGTACTTC
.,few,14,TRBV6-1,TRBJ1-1,CASSEGRGNTEAFF,TGTGCCAGCAGTGAAGGCAGGGGAAACACTGAAGCTTTCTTT
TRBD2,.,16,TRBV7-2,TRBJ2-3,CASIYWSGGATDTQYF,TGTGCCAGCATCTACTGGAGCGGGGGGGCAACAGATACGCAGTATTTT
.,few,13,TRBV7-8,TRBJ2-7,CASSWESRGEQYF,TGTGCCAGCAGCTGGGAGAGTCGCGGAGAGCAGTACTTC
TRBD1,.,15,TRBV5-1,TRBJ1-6,CASSYLGTGVSPLHF,TGCGCCAGCAGCTACCTAGGGACAGGGGTCTCCCCCCTCCACTTT
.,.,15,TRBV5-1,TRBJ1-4,CASSLEAGRKEKLFF,TGCGCCAGCAGCTTGGAAGCAGGTCGGAAGGAAAAACTGTTTTTT
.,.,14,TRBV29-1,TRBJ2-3,CSVVRFRGTDTQYF,TGCAGCGTTGTGCGGTTTCGGGGCACAGATACGCAGTATTTT
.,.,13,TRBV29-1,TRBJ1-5,CSFVGERGQPQHF,TGCAGCTTTGTCGGGGAAAGAGGGCAGCCCCAGCATTTT
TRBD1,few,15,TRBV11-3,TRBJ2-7,CASSSSWDSGYEQYF,TGTGCCAGCAGCTCGTCCTGGGACAGCGGCTACGAGCAGTACTTC
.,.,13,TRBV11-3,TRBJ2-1,CASSLRDYNEQFF,TGTGCCAGCAGCTTGAGGGATTACAATGAGCAGTTCTTC
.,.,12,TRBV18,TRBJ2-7,CASSPGGDEQYF,TGTGCCAGCTCACCCGGCGGGGACGAGCAGTACTTC
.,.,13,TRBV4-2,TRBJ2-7,CASSQDTRYEQYF,TGTGCCAGCAGCCAAGATACGCGATACGAGCAGTACTTC
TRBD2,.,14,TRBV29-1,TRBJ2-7,CSVVPAGGSYEQYF,TGCAGCGTTGTGCCAGCGGGAGGTTCCTACGAGCAGTACTTC
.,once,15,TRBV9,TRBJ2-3,CASSEDLDWYDTQYF,TGTGCCAGCAGCGAAGACCTGGACTGGTACGATACGCAGTATTTT
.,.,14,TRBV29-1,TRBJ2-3,CSGRQGVSTDTQYF,TGCAGCGGACGACAAGGGGTTAGCACAGATACGCAGTATTTT
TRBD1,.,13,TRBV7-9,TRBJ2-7,CASSFPGQGLTYF,TGTGCCAGCAGCTTCCCGGGACAGGGGTTGACGTACTTC
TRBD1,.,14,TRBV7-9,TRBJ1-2,CATGFGQAYYGYTF,TGTGCCACGGGCTTCGGACAGGCGTACTATGGCTACACCTTC
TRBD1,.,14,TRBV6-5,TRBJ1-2,CASTQGGTVSGYTF,TGTGCCAGCACCCAAGGGGGGACAGTCAGTGGCTACACCTTC
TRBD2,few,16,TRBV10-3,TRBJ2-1,CAMGTSGGTPYNEQFF,TGTGCCATGGGGACTAGCGGGGGGACCCCCTACAATGAGCAGTTCTTC